This TCR beta chain is from a study of T cell repertoires in cytomegalovirus infection (dated by TCRdb to the late 2010s). Concerning the study at large: Alongside well-studied HLA-B-restricted epitopes, the peptide stimulations were aimed at recently identified HLA-C-restricted CMV epitopes, whose presentation resists viral immunomodulation. Because public TCR beta signatures pointed to carriage of CMV infection together with the matching HLA type, the HLA type of each donor mattered for the analysis. Points the paper makes about the study in general: In both this cohort and an independent approximately 370-donor cohort, the cumulative frequency of public TCR beta family members distinguished carriers of CMV infection plus the relevant HLA type. The ex vivo response was dominated by HLA-C-restricted CMV-specific TCR beta clonotypes, and the single most frequent clonotype in two of eight donors was supplied by these HLA-C-restricted clonotypes.

Sample treatment or condition, as interpreted from the label and publication: in vitro stimulation with specific CMV peptide epitopes to enrich CMV-specific T cells. Via the germline V gene, CDR1 is SGHTA and CDR2 FQGNSA. V is trimmed back by 5 bases and J by 7 bases, and the junction contains 8 bases that no gene match accounts for. The CDR3 covers 14 residues, taking in both the cysteine and the phenylalanine. The CDR3 DNA has 42 bases and is translated from base 1. About this clonotype itself: What antigen it recognizes has not been identified. No clone much larger than this one lies a single base away; base qualities are absent.

Sequenced using an Illumina HiSeq 1500. The public reads were reanalyzed by TCRdb: fastp trimming at Q25, MiXCR alignment, in-frame beta chains only. For every CDR3 protein sequence, its rows merge into one entry that carries the most common genes and DNA. This sample comprises nearly 700,000 distinct CDR3 sequences, around a third of them detected only once. The top ten clones comprise around a sixth of the sample. This sequence was found in a human donor in good health (CMV status not recorded). Some clones in this sample may be carry-over from other donors' samples. The sequence is built from TRBV7-2 and TRBJ2-1, and 7 bases in between align with TRBD1. The sample in question was cultured PBMCs, obtained from culture after CMV antigen stimulation. CDR3 loop: CASSPQTGWNEQFF. The sequenced DNA is TGTGCCAGCAGCCCCCAGACAGGGTGGAATGAGCAGTTCTTC.